A single sample is the source of the 22 T cell receptor beta chains below, sequenced in a study of T cell responses to AZD1222 COVID-19 vaccine. TCRdb keeps only in-frame clones here, not all; method: immunoSEQ multiplex PCR. The sample yields about 180,000 clones, 85% to 90% seen once. Sequences were derived from peripheral blood, sampled 28 days after the second AZD1222 dose. The receptors shown here come from an adult who received the AZD1222 COVID-19 vaccine.

The rearrangement uses TRBV6-5 and TRBJ2-3; D tentatively reads TRBD1 or TRBD2 (5 bases each). Germline V lookup: CDR1 MNHEY, CDR2 SVGAGI. Trimming pared 6 bases from V and 0 bases from J, leaving 13 bases between. There are 15 residues in the CDR3. The CDR3 spells CASSRRGASTDTQYF. In nucleotides, the CDR3 is TGTGCCAGCAGCCGACGAGGGGCTAGCACAGATACGCAGTATTTT.

The V and J genes are TRBV30 and TRBJ1-3; D call uncertain. Trimming shortened V by 7 bases and J by 5 bases, and 9 bases separated the two germline ends. Germline V gene data show CDR1 as GTSNPN and CDR2 as SVGIG (reference sequence). There are 11 residues in the CDR3. The CDR3 DNA reads as TGTGCCTTGTACGCCCGAAACACCATATATTTT. Its translation: CALYARNTIYF. Looking up the rest from reference TRBV30 and TRBJ1-3 gives the full variable domain: SQTIHQWPATLVQPVGSPLSLECTVEGTSNPNLYWYRQAAGRGLQLLFYSVGIGQISSEVPQNLSASRPQDRQFILSSKKLLLSDSGFYLCALYARNTIYFGEGSWLTVV.

The chain employs TRBV19 and TRBJ2-2, with D possibly being TRBD1 or TRBD2 (5 bases each). The germline V and J ends were trimmed by 3 bases and 5 bases, with 22 bases remaining between them. This CDR3 contains 18 residues. Germline assignment: CDR1 LNHDA and CDR2 SQIVND (reference sequence). CDR3 in amino acids: CASSMLLGGRASTGELFF. The CDR3 DNA follows: TGTGCCAGTAGTATGCTTCTTGGGGGAAGGGCGTCAACCGGGGAGCTGTTTTTT.

Comment on this clone: The junction departs from germline at one end; a sequencing error may be responsible. The CDR3 reads CASSPQAGRGYTF. The CDR3 region has the DNA TGTGCCAGCTCGCCACAGGCAGGGCGCGGCTACACCTTC. This chain joins TRBV18 and TRBJ1-2; weak D call: TRBD1 (5 bases). The CDR3 extends over 13 amino acids. Germline CDR1 is KGHSH and CDR2 is LQKENI. The whole variable domain, remainder taken from reference TRBV18 and TRBJ1-2, is NAGVMQNPRHLVRRRGQEARLRCSPMKGHSHVYWYRQLPEEGLKFMVYLQKENIIDESGMPKERFSAEFPKEGPSILRIQQVVRGDSAAYFCASSPQAGRGYTFGSGTRLTVV.

The chain couples TRBV16 to TRBJ1-1, with D possibly being TRBD1 (6 bases). Germline loops: CDR1 KGHSY, CDR2 FQNENV. The CDR3 spans 15 residues. Trimming took 0 bases from V and 0 from J, leaving 8 bases between them. This CDR3 reads CASSQSGQMNTEAFF. The DNA for the CDR3 is TGTGCCAGCAGCCAATCGGGACAAATGAACACTGAAGCTTTCTTT.

The chain has TRBV3-1 (or the pseudogene TRBV3-2) and TRBJ1-2; D may be TRBD1 (5 bases). Looked up from germline, CDR1 is LGHDT and CDR2 is YNNKEL (reference sequence). The V gene lost 0 bases and the J gene lost 8 bases, with 7 bases spanning the gap. This CDR3 is built from 12 residues. CDR3 nucleotides: TGTGCCAGCAGCCAAGAGGGGGTAGGCTACACCTTC. Encoded protein: CASSQEGVGYTF.

The chain carries TRBV7-9 and TRBJ1-1, with D possibly TRBD1 on 5 matching bases. V lost 7 bases and J lost 0, with 12 bases in between. The germline CDR1 and CDR2 sequences are SEHNR and FQNEAQ (reference sequence). The CDR3 totals 14 residues. CDR3 amino acids: CASNEGWVNTEAFF. As DNA, the CDR3 is TGTGCCAGCAACGAGGGGTGGGTGAACACTGAAGCTTTCTTT.

This chain links TRBV4-2 with TRBJ2-1; the match to TRBD2 covers 12 bases. This CDR3 comprises 17 residues. Losses at the gene ends were 3 bases for V and 9 bases for J; bases not matched to a gene: 12. The germline gives CDR1 LGHNA, CDR2 YNFKEQ. This chain's CDR3 is CASSQTPSGGGLGEQFF. CDR3 sequence (DNA): TGTGCCAGCAGCCAGACCCCTAGCGGGGGGGGGCTGGGTGAGCAGTTCTTC.

This clone was detected only once. The CDR3 nucleotides are TGTGCCAGCAGTGATGACGGAACGAACACTGAAGCTTTCTTT. Translated: CASSDDGTNTEAFF. V gene TRBV6-1 combines with J gene TRBJ1-1; D remains unclear. Trimming cost V 3 bases and J 1 base, with 9 bases left between them. Germline V lookup: CDR1 MNHNS, CDR2 SASEGT. This CDR3 comprises 14 residues.

This chain uses TRBV18 with TRBJ1-4, with a possible D match to TRBD1 (6 bases). The V and J ends lost 4 bases and 0 bases respectively, with 21 bases between them. CDR3 length: 19 amino acids. Looked up from germline, CDR1 is KGHSH and CDR2 is LQKENI. The CDR3 DNA sequence: TGTGCCAGCTCACGCGGAAACAGGGTAGGAAGCGCAACTAATGAAAAACTGTTTTTT. Translation gives CASSRGNRVGSATNEKLFF.

This clone appeared a few times. The rearrangement uses TRBV4-2 and TRBJ1-4; no clear D gene. Deletions cut 1 base from V and 6 bases from J, with 9 bases between. This CDR3 spans 14 amino acids. Per germline, CDR1 LGHNA and CDR2 YNFKEQ. The CDR3 DNA reads as TGTGCCAGCAGCCAAGGGACCGGAGATGAAAAACTGTTTTTT. Amino acids: CASSQGTGDEKLFF.

The chain uses TRBV11-2 and TRBJ2-7; the D gene is possibly TRBD1 (6 bases). This CDR3 spans 16 amino acids. Germline V CDR1 and CDR2: SGHAT, FQNNGV. V lost 1 base, J lost 2 bases, and 15 bases lay in between. The CDR3 is CASSLGGRGITYEQYF. The CDR3 nucleotides are TGTGCCAGCAGCTTAGGAGGCAGGGGAATCACCTACGAGCAGTACTTC.

V and J are TRBV9 and TRBJ2-2; the match to TRBD1 covers 9 bases. The CDR3 is 16 residues long. V shed 3 bases and J 5 bases; nucleotides not matched to a gene: 8. Germline CDR1 and CDR2: SGDLS and YYNGEE. CDR3 sequence (DNA): TGTGCCAGCAGCGCCCCGGGACAGGGCCTGACCGGGGAGCTGTTTTTT. Protein: CASSAPGQGLTGELFF.

V usage is TRBV9 and J usage is TRBJ2-1, with 12 nucleotides matching TRBD2. Germline V gene lookup returns CDR1 SGDLS and CDR2 YYNGEE. After removal of 0 bases from V and 13 bases from J, the junction contained 11 bases not matched to a gene. The CDR3 is made up of 16 amino acids. DNA for the CDR3: TGTGCCAGCAGCGTAGTTGGGGAGACTAGCGGGGGAACTCAGTTCTTC. Translation: CASSVVGETSGGTQFF.

The chain carries TRBV28 and TRBJ1-6; no definite D call. V lost 5 bases, J lost 6 bases, and 5 bases lay in between. CDR1 is MDHEN and CDR2 is SYDVKM in the germline V gene. The CDR3 contains 12 residues. The CDR3: CASSPLNSPLHF. DNA of the CDR3: TGTGCCAGCAGTCCCCTTAATTCACCCCTCCACTTT.

This clone was observed once. The J gene is TRBJ1-5, the V gene TRBV2, with D perhaps TRBD1 (6 bases). Trimming took off 7 bases at V and 1 base at J, with 14 bases between the two ends. Per germline, CDR1 SNHLY and CDR2 FYNNEI. The CDR3 totals 15 residues. In DNA, the CDR3 is TGTGCCAGCAAGTCAGGGGCTTGGAGCAATCAGCCCCAGCATTTT. As protein: CASKSGAWSNQPQHF.

The chain uses TRBV19 and TRBJ2-2; 9 bases fit TRBD2. With V trimmed by 6 bases and J by 1 base, 0 bases remained unmatched. The CDR3 covers 14 residues. The germline gives CDR1 LNHDA, CDR2 SQIVND (reference sequence). The CDR3: CASRLAGNTGELFF. CDR3 nucleotide sequence: TGTGCCAGTAGACTAGCGGGGAACACCGGGGAGCTGTTTTTT.

The CDR3 nucleotides read TGTGCCAGTAGTATGGAAGGTTATGAGCAGTTCTTC. Translating gives CASSMEGYEQFF. The J gene is TRBJ2-1, the V gene TRBV19; no clear D gene. CDR1 and CDR2 from the germline V gene are LNHDA and SQIVND (reference sequence). Deletions cut 3 bases from V and 8 bases from J, with 8 bases between. This CDR3 is 12 amino acids long.

The chain uses TRBV4-1 and TRBJ2-3; D could derive from TRBD1 or TRBD2 (5 bases each). The germline V gene has CDR1 MGHRA and CDR2 YSYEKL. The germline V and J ends were trimmed by 1 base and 4 bases, with 12 bases remaining between them. The CDR3 is 15 residues long. In DNA, the CDR3 is TGCGCCAGCAGCCAAGCCAGGGACGGGGCAGATACGCAGTATTTT. Protein: CASSQARDGADTQYF.

CDR3 DNA sequence: TGTGCCAGCAGCGTGGGGACAGGGGTAAGTAATTCACCCCTCCACTTT. It is translated as CASSVGTGVSNSPLHF. The V call is TRBV9, the J call TRBJ1-6; 10 bases map to TRBD1. V lost 2 bases, J lost 6 bases, and 5 bases stayed unmatched. The CDR3 length is 16 residues. CDR1 and CDR2 (germline): SGDLS, YYNGEE.

The CDR3 DNA sequence: TGTGCCAGCAGTGAAGGAAGGGGCGCAGGAGCCCTTAGCAATCAGCCCCAGCATTTT. Encoded protein: CASSEGRGAGALSNQPQHF. The chain couples TRBV6-1 to TRBJ1-5; TRBD1 is a possible D gene (5 bases). V was shortened by 1 base and J by 0 bases, with 19 bases between the two germline ends. The CDR3 has 19 amino acids. Germline CDR1 and CDR2: MNHNS and SASEGT.

V and J are TRBV7-2 and TRBJ2-3, with D uncertain. With 2 bases removed from V and 6 bases from J, the gap between germline ends came to 15 bases. CDR1 is SGHTA and CDR2 is FQGNSA in the germline V gene. The CDR3 totals 15 residues. The CDR3, as DNA: TGTGCCAGCAGCTTAAGTTGGTCGGTCCGGGATACGCAGTATTTT. Translating gives CASSLSWSVRDTQYF.